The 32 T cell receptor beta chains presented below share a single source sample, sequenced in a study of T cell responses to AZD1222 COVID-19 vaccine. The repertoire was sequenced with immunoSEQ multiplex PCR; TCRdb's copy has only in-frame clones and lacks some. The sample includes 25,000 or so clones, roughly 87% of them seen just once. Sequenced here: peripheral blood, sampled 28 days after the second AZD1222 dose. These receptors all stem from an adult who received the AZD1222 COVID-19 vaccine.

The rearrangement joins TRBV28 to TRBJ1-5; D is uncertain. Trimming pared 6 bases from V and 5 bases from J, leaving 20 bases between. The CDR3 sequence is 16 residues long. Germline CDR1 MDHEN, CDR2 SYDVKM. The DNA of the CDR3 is TGTGCCAGCAGCACTACCCGGAGAATCCTTTATCAGCCCCAGCATTTT. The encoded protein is CASSTTRRILYQPQHF.

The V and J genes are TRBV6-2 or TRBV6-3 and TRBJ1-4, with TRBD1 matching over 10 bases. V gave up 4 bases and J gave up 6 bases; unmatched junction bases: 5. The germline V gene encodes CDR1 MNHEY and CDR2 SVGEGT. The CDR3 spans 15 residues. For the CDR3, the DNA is TGTGCCAGCAGTTCGGCCGGGACAGGGGATGAAAAACTGTTTTTT. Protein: CASSSAGTGDEKLFF.

CDR3: CASSPQDMNTEAFF. The CDR3 DNA sequence: TGTGCCAGCAGCCCTCAGGACATGAACACTGAAGCTTTCTTT. This chain joins TRBV28 and TRBJ1-1; maybe TRBD1 (5 bases). V was cut by 6 bases and J by 0 bases, with 11 bases left in between. Germline V CDR1 and CDR2: MDHEN, SYDVKM. This CDR3 spans 14 amino acids.

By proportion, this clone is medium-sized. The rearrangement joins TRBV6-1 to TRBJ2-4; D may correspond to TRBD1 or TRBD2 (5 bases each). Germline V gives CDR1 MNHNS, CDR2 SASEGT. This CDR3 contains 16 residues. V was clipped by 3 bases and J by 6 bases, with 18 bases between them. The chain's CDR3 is CASSEGMGERGNIQYF. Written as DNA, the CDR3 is TGTGCCAGCAGTGAGGGGATGGGGGAGAGGGGAAACATTCAGTACTTC.

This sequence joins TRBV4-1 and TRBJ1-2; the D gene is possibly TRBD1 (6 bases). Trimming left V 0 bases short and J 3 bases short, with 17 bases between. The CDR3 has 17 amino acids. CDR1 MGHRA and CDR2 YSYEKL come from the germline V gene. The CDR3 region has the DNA TGCGCCAGCAGCCAAGATCCGACGGGACACCGATACTATGGCTACACCTTC. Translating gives CASSQDPTGHRYYGYTF.

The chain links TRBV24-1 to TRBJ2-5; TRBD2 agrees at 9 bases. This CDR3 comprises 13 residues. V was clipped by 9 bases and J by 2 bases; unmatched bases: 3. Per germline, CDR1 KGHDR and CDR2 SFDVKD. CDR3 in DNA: TGTGCCACCCAGACTAGCGGACAAGAGACCCAGTACTTC. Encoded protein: CATQTSGQETQYF.

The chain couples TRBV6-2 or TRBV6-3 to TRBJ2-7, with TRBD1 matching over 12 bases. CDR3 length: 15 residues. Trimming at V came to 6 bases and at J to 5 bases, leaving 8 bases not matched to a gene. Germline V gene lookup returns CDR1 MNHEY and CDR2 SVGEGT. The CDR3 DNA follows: TGTGCCAGCAGGCCTGTGGGACAGGGGGCCCACGAGCAGTACTTC. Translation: CASRPVGQGAHEQYF.

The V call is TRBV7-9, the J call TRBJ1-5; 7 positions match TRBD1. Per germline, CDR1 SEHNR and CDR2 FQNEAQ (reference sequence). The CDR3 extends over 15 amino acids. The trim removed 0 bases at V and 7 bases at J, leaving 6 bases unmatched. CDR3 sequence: CASSLARGLEQPQHF. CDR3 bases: TGTGCCAGCAGCTTAGCAAGGGGGCTGGAGCAGCCCCAGCATTTT.

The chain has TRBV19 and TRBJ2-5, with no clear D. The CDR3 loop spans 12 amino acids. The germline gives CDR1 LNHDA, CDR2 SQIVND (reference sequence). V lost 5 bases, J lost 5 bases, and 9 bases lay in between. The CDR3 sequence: CASSLLGETQYF. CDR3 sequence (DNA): TGTGCCAGTAGTCTGCTCGGGGAGACCCAGTACTTC.

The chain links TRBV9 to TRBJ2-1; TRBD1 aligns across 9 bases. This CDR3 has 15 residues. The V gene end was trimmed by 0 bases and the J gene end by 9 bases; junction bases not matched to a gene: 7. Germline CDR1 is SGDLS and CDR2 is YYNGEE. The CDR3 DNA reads TGTGCCAGCAGCGTAGCTGGGACAGGGAAGGTTGAGCAGTTCTTC. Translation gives CASSVAGTGKVEQFF.

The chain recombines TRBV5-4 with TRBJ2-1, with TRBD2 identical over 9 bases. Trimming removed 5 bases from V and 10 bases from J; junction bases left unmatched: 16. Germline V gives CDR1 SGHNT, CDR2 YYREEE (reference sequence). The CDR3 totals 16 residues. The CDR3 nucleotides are TGTGCCAGCAGAACCGGCGTAGCGGGGGCCCATGGGGAGCAGTTCTTC. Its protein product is CASRTGVAGAHGEQFF.

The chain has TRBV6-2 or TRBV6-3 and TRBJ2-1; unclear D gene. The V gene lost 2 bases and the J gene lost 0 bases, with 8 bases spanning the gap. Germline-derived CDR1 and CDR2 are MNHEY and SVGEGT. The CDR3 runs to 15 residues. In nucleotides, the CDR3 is TGTGCCAGCAGTTACGGCGGTAGCTCCTACAATGAGCAGTTCTTC. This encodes CASSYGGSSYNEQFF.

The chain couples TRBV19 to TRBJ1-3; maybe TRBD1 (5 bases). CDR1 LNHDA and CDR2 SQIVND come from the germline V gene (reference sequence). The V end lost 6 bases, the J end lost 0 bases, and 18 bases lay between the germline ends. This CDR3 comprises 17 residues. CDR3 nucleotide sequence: TGTGCCAGTAGCCCCCAGGGTTACCGTCTCTCTGGAAACACCATATATTTT. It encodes CASSPQGYRLSGNTIYF.

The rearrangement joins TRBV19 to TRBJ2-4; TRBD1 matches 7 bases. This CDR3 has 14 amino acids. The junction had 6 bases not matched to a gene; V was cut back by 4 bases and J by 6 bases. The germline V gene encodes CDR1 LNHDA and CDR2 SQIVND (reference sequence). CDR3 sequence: CASSTRQGGNIQYF. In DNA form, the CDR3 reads TGTGCCAGTAGTACCCGACAGGGTGGAAACATTCAGTACTTC.

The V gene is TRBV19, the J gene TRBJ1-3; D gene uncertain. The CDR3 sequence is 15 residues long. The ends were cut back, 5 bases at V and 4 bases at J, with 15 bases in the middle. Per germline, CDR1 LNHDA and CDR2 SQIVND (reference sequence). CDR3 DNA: TGTGCCAGTAGTCGCTCCGGGGATCGGGGAAACACCATATATTTT. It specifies CASSRSGDRGNTIYF.

CDR3 DNA sequence: TGTGCCAGCAGTTACGAGGGGCAGGGGGCTGGCTACACCTTC. This encodes CASSYEGQGAGYTF. The V and J genes are TRBV6-6 and TRBJ1-2; TRBD1 matches at 8 bases. The V gene end was trimmed by 2 bases and the J gene end by 7 bases; junction bases not matched to a gene: 6. Germline values: CDR1 MNHNY, CDR2 SVGAGI (reference sequence). The length of the CDR3 is 14 residues.

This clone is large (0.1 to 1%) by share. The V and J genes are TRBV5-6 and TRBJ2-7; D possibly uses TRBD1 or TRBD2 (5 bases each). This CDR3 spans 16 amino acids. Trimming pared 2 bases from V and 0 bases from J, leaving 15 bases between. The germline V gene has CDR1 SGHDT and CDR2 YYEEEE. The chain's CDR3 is CASSFLGQGASYEQYF. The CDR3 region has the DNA TGTGCCAGCAGCTTCTTGGGGCAGGGAGCCTCCTACGAGCAGTACTTC. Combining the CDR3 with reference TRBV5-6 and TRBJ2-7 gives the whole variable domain DAGVTQSPTHLIKTRGQQVTLRCSPKSGHDTVSWYQQALGQGPQFIFQYYEEEERQRGNFPDRFSGHQFPNYSSELNVNALLLGDSALYLCASSFLGQGASYEQYFGPGTRLTVT.

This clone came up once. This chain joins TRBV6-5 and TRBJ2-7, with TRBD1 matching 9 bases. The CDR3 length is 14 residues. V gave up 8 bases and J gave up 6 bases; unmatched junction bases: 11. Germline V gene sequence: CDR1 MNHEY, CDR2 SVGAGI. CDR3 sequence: CASHRAQGAGEQYF. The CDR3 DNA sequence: TGTGCCAGCCACCGCGCACAGGGGGCAGGCGAGCAGTACTTC.

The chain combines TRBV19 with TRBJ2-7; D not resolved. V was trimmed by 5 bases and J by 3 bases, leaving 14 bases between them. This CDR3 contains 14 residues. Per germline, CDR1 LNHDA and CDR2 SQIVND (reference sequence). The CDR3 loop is CASSYKWQYYEQYF. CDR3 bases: TGTGCCAGTAGTTATAAATGGCAGTACTACGAGCAGTACTTC.

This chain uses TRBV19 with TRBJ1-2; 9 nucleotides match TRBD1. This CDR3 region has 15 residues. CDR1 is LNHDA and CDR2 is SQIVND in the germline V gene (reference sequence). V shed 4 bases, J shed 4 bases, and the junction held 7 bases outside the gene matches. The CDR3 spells CASSRPGQGVYGYTF. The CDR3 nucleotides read TGTGCCAGTAGTAGACCGGGACAGGGAGTCTATGGCTACACCTTC.

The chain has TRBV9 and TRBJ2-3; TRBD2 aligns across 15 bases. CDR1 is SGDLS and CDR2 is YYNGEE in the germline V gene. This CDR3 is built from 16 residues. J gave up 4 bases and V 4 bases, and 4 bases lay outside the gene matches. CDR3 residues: CASSPRTSGRADTQYF. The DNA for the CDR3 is TGTGCCAGCAGCCCGAGGACTAGCGGGAGGGCAGATACGCAGTATTTT.

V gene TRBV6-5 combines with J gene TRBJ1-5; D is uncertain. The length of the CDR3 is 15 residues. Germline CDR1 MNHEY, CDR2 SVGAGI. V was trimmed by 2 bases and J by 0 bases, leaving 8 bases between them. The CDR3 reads CASSYDHSSNQPQHF. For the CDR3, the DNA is TGTGCCAGCAGTTACGATCACAGTAGCAATCAGCCCCAGCATTTT.

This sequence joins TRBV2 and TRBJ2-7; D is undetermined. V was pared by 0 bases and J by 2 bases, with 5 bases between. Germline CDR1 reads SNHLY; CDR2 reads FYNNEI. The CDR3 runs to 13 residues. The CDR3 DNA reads TGTGCCAGCAGTGAAGCACAACCCTACGAGCAGTACTTC. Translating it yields CASSEAQPYEQYF.

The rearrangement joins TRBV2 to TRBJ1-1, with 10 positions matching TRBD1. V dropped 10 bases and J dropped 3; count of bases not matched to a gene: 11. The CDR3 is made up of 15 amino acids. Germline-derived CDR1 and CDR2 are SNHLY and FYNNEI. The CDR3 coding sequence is TGTGCCACCGTCCCGGGACAGGGGATAGACACTGAAGCTTTCTTT. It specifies CATVPGQGIDTEAFF.

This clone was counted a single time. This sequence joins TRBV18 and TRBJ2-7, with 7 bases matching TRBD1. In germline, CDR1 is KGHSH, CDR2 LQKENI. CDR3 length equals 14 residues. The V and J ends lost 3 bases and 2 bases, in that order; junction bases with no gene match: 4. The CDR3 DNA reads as TGTGCCAGCTCACCCCGGGACAGTACCTACGAGCAGTACTTC. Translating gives CASSPRDSTYEQYF.

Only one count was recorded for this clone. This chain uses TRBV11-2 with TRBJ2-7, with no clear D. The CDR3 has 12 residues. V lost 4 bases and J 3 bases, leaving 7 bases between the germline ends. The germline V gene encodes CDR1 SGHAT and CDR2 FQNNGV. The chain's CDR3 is CASSSQIYEQYF. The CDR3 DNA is TGTGCCAGCAGCTCTCAGATCTACGAGCAGTACTTC.

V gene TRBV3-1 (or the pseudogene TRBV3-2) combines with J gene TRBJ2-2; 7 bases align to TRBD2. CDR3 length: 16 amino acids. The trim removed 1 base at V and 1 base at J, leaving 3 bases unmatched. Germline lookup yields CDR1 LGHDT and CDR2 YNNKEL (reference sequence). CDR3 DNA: TGTGCCAGCAGCCAAGCCCTAGCGGTGAACACCGGGGAGCTGTTTTTT. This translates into CASSQALAVNTGELFF.

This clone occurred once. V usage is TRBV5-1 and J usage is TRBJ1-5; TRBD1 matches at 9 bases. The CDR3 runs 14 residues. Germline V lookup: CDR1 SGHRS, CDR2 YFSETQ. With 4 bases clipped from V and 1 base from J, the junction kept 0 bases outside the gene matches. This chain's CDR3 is CASSGQGSNQPQHF. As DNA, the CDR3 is TGCGCCAGCAGCGGACAGGGGAGCAATCAGCCCCAGCATTTT.

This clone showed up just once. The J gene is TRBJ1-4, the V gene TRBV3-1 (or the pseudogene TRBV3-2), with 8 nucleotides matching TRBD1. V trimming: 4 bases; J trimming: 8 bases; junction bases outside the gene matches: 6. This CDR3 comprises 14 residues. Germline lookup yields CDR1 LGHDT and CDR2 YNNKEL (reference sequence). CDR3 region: CASSPTGVGEKLFF. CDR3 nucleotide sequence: TGTGCCAGCAGCCCGACAGGGGTAGGGGAAAAACTGTTTTTT.

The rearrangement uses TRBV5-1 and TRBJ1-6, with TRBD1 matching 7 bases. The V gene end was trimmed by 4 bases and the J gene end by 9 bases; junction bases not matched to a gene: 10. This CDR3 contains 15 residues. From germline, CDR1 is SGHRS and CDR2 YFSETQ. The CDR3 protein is CASSTQTGEGSPLHF. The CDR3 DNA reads TGCGCCAGCAGCACCCAAACAGGGGAGGGTTCACCCCTCCACTTT.

CDR3 DNA sequence: TGTGCCAGCAGCTCGGGACTAGCGGGAGTTGGTGAGCAGTTCTTC. This codes for CASSSGLAGVGEQFF. The V and J genes are TRBV7-9 and TRBJ2-1, with 14 bases matching TRBD2. V was clipped by 4 bases and J by 9 bases; unmatched bases: 5. CDR3 length: 15 amino acids. From germline, CDR1 is SEHNR and CDR2 FQNEAQ (reference sequence).

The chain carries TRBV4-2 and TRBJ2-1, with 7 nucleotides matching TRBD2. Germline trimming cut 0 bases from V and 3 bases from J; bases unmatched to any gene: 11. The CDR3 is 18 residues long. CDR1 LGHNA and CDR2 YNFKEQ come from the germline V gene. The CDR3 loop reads CASSQDSRKLAVYNEQFF. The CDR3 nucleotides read TGTGCCAGCAGCCAAGACTCCCGGAAGCTAGCGGTCTACAATGAGCAGTTCTTC.